This T cell receptor (beta chain) is from a study of blood T cell repertoires in COVID-19 (dated by TCRdb to about 2020). In terms of the full investigation: Samples covering the acute and convalescent phases of COVID-19 were provided by collaborators in the United States, Italy and Spain. The material from the prospective study consisted of cDNA or gDNA derived from T cells, B-cell-depleted T cells, or PBMCs. The dataset comprised deeply sampled blood TCRbeta repertoires from subjects exposed to, actively infected with, or recovered from COVID-19. A freely available public database, intended as a resource for researchers studying the immune response to SARS-CoV-2, is where the repertoires were released. The samples were drawn from the first 160 participants of the ongoing ImmuneRACE study and from over a thousand subjects provided by 6 global collaborators. Sample metadata almost always included a de-identified subject ID, COVID-19 status, age in years and sex. HLA class I and class II types, where available, came from metadata supplied by the sample provider rather than from assay-based typing.

One collaborating source in Seattle enrolled patients while the patients were actively infected and followed the patients over time throughout the course of disease. Whole blood was collected in K2EDTA tubes by collaborating institutions according to the institutions' own protocols. Collaborator samples were shipped for TCRbeta analysis as frozen whole blood, isolated PBMCs, or DNA extracted from either sample type. A word on this clone: There is no known antigen for this receptor. The record has no base qualities; no much larger clone is one base away.

The CDR3 measures 14 amino acids from cysteine to phenylalanine. Just CDR3 DNA is preserved here, 42 bases in frame from base 1. From the germline V gene (reference sequence), CDR1 is LGHDT and CDR2 is YNNKEL. Broad study findings and their caveats: How much clinical and demographic metadata was included differed by source and by participant, and the metadata was provided uncurated.

TCRbeta CDR3 regions were amplified from genomic DNA using the immunoSEQ Assay, a bias-controlled multiplex PCR. On the authors' methods: Nucleated cell counts per sample were estimated from amplification of reference gene primers within the assay. To quantify the absolute abundance of each unique TCRbeta CDR3 rearrangement, sequence reads were collapsed and filtered. For each sample, productive Simpson clonality was calculated as the square root of Simpson's diversity index across productive rearrangements. This is the immuneACCESS table as TCRdb keeps it, with only in-frame sequences that have V and J called. A part of the clones is gone; compared with another copy, unresolved V genes explain less than half, and the rest is unexplained. D and trimming come from the DNA, and the V and J calls and clone size come from that table. This sample lists 250,000 to 300,000 clones; about 90% were detected once. The ten largest clones represent 8.5% to 14% of the sample.

This receptor was obtained from a woman aged 25 to 39 with COVID-19, enrolled during active disease. The rearrangement combines TRBV3-1 (or the pseudogene TRBV3-2) with TRBJ1-5, and perhaps TRBD1 as D gene, on 5 matching bases. The sequencing sample was made of peripheral blood. The nucleotide sequence reads as follows: TGTGCGCTCACCCTCGGCAGGGAGGATCAGCCCCAGCATTTT. The resulting protein is CALTLGREDQPQHF.